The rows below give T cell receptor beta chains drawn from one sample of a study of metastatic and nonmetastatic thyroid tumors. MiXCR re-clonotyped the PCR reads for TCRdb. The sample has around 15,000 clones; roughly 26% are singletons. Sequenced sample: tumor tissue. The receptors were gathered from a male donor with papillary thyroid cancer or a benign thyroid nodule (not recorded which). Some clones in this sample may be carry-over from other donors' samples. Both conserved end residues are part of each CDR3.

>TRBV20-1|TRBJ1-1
CGQGTNTEAFF
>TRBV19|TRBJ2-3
CASSDSRDTQYF
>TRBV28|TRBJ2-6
CASGRTYSGANVLTF
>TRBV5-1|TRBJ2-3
CASSYSGRVDTQYF
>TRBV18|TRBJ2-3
CASSPPSVASGGTQYF
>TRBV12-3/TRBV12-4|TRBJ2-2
CASSPLGENTGELFF
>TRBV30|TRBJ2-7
CAWRARWGTGSYEQYF
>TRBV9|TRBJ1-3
CASRAPDGNTIYF
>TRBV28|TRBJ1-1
CASSLQVLRNTEAFF
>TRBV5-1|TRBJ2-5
CASSKLGTQETQYF
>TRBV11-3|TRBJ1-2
CASTATVGTSGYTF
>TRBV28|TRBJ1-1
CASSLDANTEAFF
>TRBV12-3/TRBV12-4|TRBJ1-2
CASSFGQGASGYTF
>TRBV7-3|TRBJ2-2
CASSLRSALNTGELFF
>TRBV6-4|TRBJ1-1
CASSEKENTEAFF
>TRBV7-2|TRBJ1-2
CASSSYGPYCYTF
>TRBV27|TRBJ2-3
CASCFRGLGSDTQYF
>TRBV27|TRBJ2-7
CASHGTSSYEQHF
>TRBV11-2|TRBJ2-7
CASSSGTGRTYEQYF
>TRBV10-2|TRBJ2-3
CASSEGDTQYF